This T cell receptor (beta chain) was obtained from a study of CD8+CD57+ T cells in acquired aplastic anemia. Across the whole study: Sorted cells (CD4+ and CD8+) yielded DNA amounts that averaged about 3.4 ug. Healthy donor CD4+ samples were sequenced to a depth that averaged roughly 9.9 million reads.

This clonotype has a count of ten or more. Its specificity is not known. The study's findings and limits: Significant differences in CD8+ Simpson's diversity were not observed between patients and controls. Patients shared twenty-nine CD8+ CDR3 sequences with controls.

Template material for TCR beta VDJ and CDR3 profiling consisted of genomic DNA. TCRdb itself ran the reads through MiXCR, one entry per CDR3 protein. The table includes 400,000 to 450,000 distinct CDR3 sequences, under 80% detected once. The V and J ends lost 6 bases and 0 bases respectively, with 18 bases between them. The CDR3 loop spans 17 amino acids. Germline loops: CDR1 MNHNY, CDR2 SVGAGI (reference sequence). This sequence originates from a human donor in good health, serving as a control. V and J are TRBV6-6 and TRBJ2-1, with D possibly matching TRBD2 (5 bases). Sequenced sample: sorted CD4+, CD8+, or CD8+CD57+ T cells (not recorded which) from PBMCs. CDR3 loop: CASREENGQISYNEQFF. The CDR3 DNA sequence: TGTGCCAGCAGGGAGGAGAATGGGCAGATCTCCTACAATGAGCAGTTCTTC.